This T cell receptor (beta chain) stems from a study of Ad26.COV2.S vaccination and SARS-CoV-2 variants. Regarding the study as a whole: Responses of spike-specific T cells (both CD8+ and CD4+) reportedly showed substantial breadth after vaccination. Recipients of vaccine and of placebo showed similar breadth of their non-spike TCR repertoires.

Stated treatment: 15 to 20 received Ad26.COV2.S at low or high dose, single or two shots; five or six received placebo; per-sample allocation not given. Following the first vaccine or placebo injection, samples were taken on day 63. The administered vaccine (an Ad26 vector) expressed Wuhan-strain SARS-CoV-2 spike. CDR1 is SGHVS and CDR2 is FQNEAQ in the germline V gene. The ends were cut back, 2 bases at V and 0 bases at J, with 10 bases in the middle. The CDR3 extends over 15 amino acids. Turning to this clone: Antigen: not known.

Profiling relied on immunoSEQ multiplex PCR, and the TCRdb table lists in-frame clones only, not all of them. The repertoire holds over 400,000 clones, with about nine tenths as singletons. The clonotype originates from a person between 18 and 65 years old who received the Ad26.COV2.S COVID-19 vaccine or a placebo. This rearrangement joins TRBV7-8 to TRBJ1-1, with a possible D match to TRBD1 (5 bases). Sequenced here: peripheral blood, sampled in a trial of Ad26.COV2.S vaccine versus placebo. The CDR3 region is CASSLTGPMNTEAFF. CDR3 in DNA: TGTGCCAGCAGCTTAACGGGACCGATGAACACTGAAGCTTTCTTT.